The rows below give T cell receptor beta chains drawn from one sample of a study of blood T cell repertoires in COVID-19. Using immunoSEQ multiplex PCR, the repertoire was profiled, and TCRdb retains in-frame clones only, with some absent. The repertoire consists of about 270,000 clones, with 90% occurring once and the leading ten covering over 3.5%. Input material: PBMCs or T cells enriched from blood (not recorded which). These receptor sequences come from a woman in her thirties with acute COVID-19. Each CDR3 is given with its conserved first and last residue. Each record gives: clone size, J gene, V gene, D gene, CDR3 DNA, CDR3 protein. A D gene is named only where the DNA matches it firmly. Expanded clones get a size class; other rows say once, few or many, or leave the size out.

-	TRBJ2-6	TRBV19	-	TGTGCCAGTAGTCAAGGGAGCTCTGGGGCCAACGTCCTGACTTTC	CASSQGSSGANVLTF
-	TRBJ2-1	TRBV3-1/TRBV3-2	-	TGTGCCAGCAGCCAAGACGGGAATGAGCAGTTCTTC	CASSQDGNEQFF
-	TRBJ2-7	TRBV19	TRBD1	TGTGCCAGTAAAGCTGGGACAGGGGAGTCCTACGAGCAGTACTTC	CASKAGTGESYEQYF
-	TRBJ1-1	TRBV6-5	-	TGTGCCAGCAGTTACTCAAATCTGGCTCCGGGGTTGGGAGCTTTCTTT	CASSYSNLAPGLGAFF
-	TRBJ2-7	TRBV6-6	TRBD2	TGTGCCAGTTCGGGGGAGGGCCGCTACGAGCAGTACTTC	CASSGEGRYEQYF
once	TRBJ1-5	TRBV28	-	TGTGCCAGCAGTATACCACAGGGAAGCAATCAGCCCCAGCATTTT	CASSIPQGSNQPQHF
-	TRBJ2-2	TRBV5-8	-	TGTGCCAGCAGCCAGACCCGGGGAGGCACCGGGGAGCTGTTTTTT	CASSQTRGGTGELFF
-	TRBJ2-7	TRBV6-4	TRBD1	TGTGCCAGCAGTGACCCAGGGGGACAGGGCTACTTCTATTGGTACGAGCAGTACTTC	CASSDPGGQGYFYWYEQYF
-	TRBJ2-7	TRBV7-9	-	TGTGCCAGCAGCCCTCGACAAACCTACGAGCAGTACTTC	CASSPRQTYEQYF
-	TRBJ1-4	TRBV2	TRBD1	TGTGCCAGCAGTCAACAGGGGCTGGGTGAAAAACTGTTTTTT	CASSQQGLGEKLFF
-	TRBJ2-7	TRBV18	-	TGTGCCAGCTCACCATTGAGTGATTATGATCACGAGCAGTACTTC	CASSPLSDYDHEQYF
-	TRBJ2-1	TRBV6-5	-	TGTGCCAGCAGTTCACCGACGACTTACAATGAGCAGTTCTTC	CASSSPTTYNEQFF
-	TRBJ1-1	TRBV14	-	TGTGCCAGCAGCCCCGTATACGGGGGGCTGGTGAACACTGAAGCTTTCTTT	CASSPVYGGLVNTEAFF
few	TRBJ2-1	TRBV6-5	TRBD2	TGTGCCAGCAGGAGCGGGAGTTATAATGAGCAGTTCTTC	CASRSGSYNEQFF
once	TRBJ2-2	TRBV7-3	-	TGTGCCAGCAGCTTAGACCGGGGTCCTAACACCGGGGAGCTGTTTTTT	CASSLDRGPNTGELFF
-	TRBJ2-1	TRBV5-1	TRBD2	TGCGCCAGCAGCTGGGGTCAGCGGGAGATTGACGGTGAGCAGTTCTTC	CASSWGQREIDGEQFF
-	TRBJ1-5	TRBV19	TRBD1	TGTGCCAGCGAGTCCGGGACAGGTAATCAGCCCCAGCATTTT	CASESGTGNQPQHF
-	TRBJ1-2	TRBV4-1	TRBD1	TGCGCCAGCAGCCAGACAGGACAGGGGGGCTATGGCTACACCTTC	CASSQTGQGGYGYTF
-	TRBJ2-2	TRBV5-4	TRBD1	TGTGCCAGCAGCAGGACAGGGGGCGTCGCCGGGGAGCTGTTTTTT	CASSRTGGVAGELFF
-	TRBJ1-2	TRBV14	-	TGTGCCAGCAGCCAAGTATATAGCTATGGCTACACCTTC	CASSQVYSYGYTF
few	TRBJ1-2	TRBV6-5	-	TGTGCCAGCAGTTCCGAGACAGGCCCCTATGGCTACACCTTC	CASSSETGPYGYTF
-	TRBJ2-3	TRBV7-9	-	TGTGCCAGCAGCTCCCCGGAGGGTGCTTCAGATACGCAGTATTTT	CASSSPEGASDTQYF
-	TRBJ1-6	TRBV6-5	TRBD1	TGTGCCAGCAGTTACTTGGACAGGGTGAATTCACCCCTCCACTTT	CASSYLDRVNSPLHF
-	TRBJ1-2	TRBV12-5	TRBD1	TGTGCTAGTGGTCGGACAGGGGGCGACTATGGCTACACCTTC	CASGRTGGDYGYTF
-	TRBJ2-4	TRBV10-3	-	TGTGCCATCAGCAGGGGAAGCAACATTCAGTACTTC	CAISRGSNIQYF
once	TRBJ2-1	TRBV10-1	TRBD2	TGCGCCAGCAGTAACACTCTAGCGGGAGAGGACAATGAGCAGTTCTTC	CASSNTLAGEDNEQFF
-	TRBJ1-1	TRBV2	-	TGTGCCAGCAGTTTTTCGGAGGGCTGGACTGAAGCTTTCTTT	CASSFSEGWTEAFF
-	TRBJ1-5	TRBV28	TRBD1	TGTGCCAGCAGTTCCACCGGGACAGGGGATCAGCCCCAGCATTTT	CASSSTGTGDQPQHF
few	TRBJ2-7	TRBV28	-	TGTGCCAGCAGGGACCCGGGGGATTGGACCTACGAGCAGTACTTC	CASRDPGDWTYEQYF
-	TRBJ2-1	TRBV29-1	-	TGCAGCGTTGAAGGACTAGAGGGGCGGGGTGAGCAGTTCTTC	CSVEGLEGRGEQFF
-	TRBJ1-1	TRBV29-1	TRBD1	TGCAGCGTATTCGACAGGGATATCGGAGCTTTCTTT	CSVFDRDIGAFF
-	TRBJ2-7	TRBV4-2	TRBD2	TGTGCCAGCAGCCTAGGGACTAGCCGGGCGCAGTACTTC	CASSLGTSRAQYF